This T cell receptor beta chain was documented in a study of radiotherapy plus CTLA-4 blockade in lung cancer. Sequenced by immunoSEQ multiplex PCR; TCRdb stores in-frame clones only, minus some. The sample includes approximately 50,000 clones, roughly 76% of them seen just once. Germline V gene data show CDR1 as MNHEY and CDR2 as SMNVEV (reference sequence). The CDR3 is 15 residues long. V was trimmed by 7 bases and J by 5 bases, leaving 18 bases between them. This material consisted of peripheral blood, taken from a patient treated with radiotherapy plus ipilimumab. V usage is TRBV27 and J usage is TRBJ2-4, with TRBD2 as a possible D gene (6 bases). This clonotype originated in a human donor with non-small cell lung cancer who had a complete response to radiotherapy plus ipilimumab. CDR3 DNA sequence: TGTGCCAGCAAACTCCGGGAGAGTCGGCAAAACATTCAGTACTTC. Translated, it gives CASKLRESRQNIQYF.